This T cell receptor (beta chain) was captured in a study of monozygotic twins with inflammatory bowel disease. General study results and limits: Support was lacking for any single strong IBD-associated signal or clonotype.

It was 3,000 to 4,000 ng of total RNA that each TCR library used. The template switching step added UMIs that contained a 6-nucleotide sample barcode. Reanalyzing the 5' RACE reads, TCRdb keeps one entry per CDR3 protein, without DNA. Its clone listing holds 150,000 to 200,000 distinct CDR3 sequences. On this clonotype itself: Its antigen is unidentified.

The germline gives CDR1 MNHEY, CDR2 SVGEGT. The CDR3 has 13 amino acids. This TCR was recovered from a human donor with ulcerative colitis or Crohn's disease, or a healthy co-twin of an affected twin (not recorded which). Sequences were obtained from blood. The rearrangement uses TRBV6-2 or TRBV6-3 and TRBJ2-7. CDR3 in amino acids: CASSFLDLYEQYF.